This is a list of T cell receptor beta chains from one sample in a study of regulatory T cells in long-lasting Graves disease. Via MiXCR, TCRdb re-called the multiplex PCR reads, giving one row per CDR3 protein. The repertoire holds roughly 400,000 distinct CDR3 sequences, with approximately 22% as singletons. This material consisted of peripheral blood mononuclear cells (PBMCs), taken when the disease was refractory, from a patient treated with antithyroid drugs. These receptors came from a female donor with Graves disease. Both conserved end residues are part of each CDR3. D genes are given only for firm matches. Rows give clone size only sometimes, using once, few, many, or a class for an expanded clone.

cdr3_aa: CSARVIAGGETQYF
cdr3_nt: TGCAGTGCTAGAGTCATAGCGGGAGGAGAGACCCAGTACTTC
j_call: TRBJ2-5
clone_size: .
d_call: TRBD2
v_call: TRBV20-1

cdr3_aa: CASSLLSGIGTGELFF
cdr3_nt: TGTGCTAGCAGCCTACTTAGCGGAATCGGCACCGGGGAGCTGTTTTTT
j_call: TRBJ2-2
clone_size: few
d_call: .
v_call: TRBV7-7

cdr3_aa: CAWLANRANVLTF
cdr3_nt: TGTGCCTGGCTTGCGAATCGGGCCAACGTCCTGACTTTC
j_call: TRBJ2-6
clone_size: few
d_call: .
v_call: TRBV30

cdr3_aa: CASRYSTSTSSYEQYF
cdr3_nt: TGTGCCAGCAGATACTCCACTAGCACCAGCTCCTACGAGCAGTACTTC
j_call: TRBJ2-7
clone_size: few
d_call: .
v_call: TRBV2

cdr3_aa: CASSRTQGGPNTGELFF
cdr3_nt: TGTGCCAGCAGCCGGACTCAAGGTGGACCGAACACCGGGGAGCTGTTTTTT
j_call: TRBJ2-2
clone_size: .
d_call: .
v_call: TRBV3-1

cdr3_aa: CSASGLGGLRTDTQYF
cdr3_nt: TGCAGTGCCTCGGGGCTGGGGGGATTGAGAACAGATACGCAGTATTTT
j_call: TRBJ2-3
clone_size: .
d_call: .
v_call: TRBV20-1

cdr3_aa: CSAVRTEPLYQETQYF
cdr3_nt: TGCAGTGCTGTCCGGACGGAACCTTTGTACCAAGAGACCCAGTACTTC
j_call: TRBJ2-5
clone_size: few
d_call: .
v_call: TRBV20-1

cdr3_aa: CARGSEQYF
cdr3_nt: TGTGCCAGGGGGTCCGAGCAGTACTTC
j_call: TRBJ2-7
clone_size: .
d_call: .
v_call: TRBV28

cdr3_aa: CASTRNRSGGYTF
cdr3_nt: TGTGCCAGCACCCGTAATAGGTCTGGTGGCTACACCTTC
j_call: TRBJ1-2
clone_size: many
d_call: .
v_call: TRBV28

cdr3_aa: CASSVQGSGNTIYF
cdr3_nt: TGTGCCAGCAGTGTGCAGGGGTCTGGAAACACCATATATTTT
j_call: TRBJ1-3
clone_size: many
d_call: .
v_call: TRBV12-3/TRBV12-4

cdr3_aa: CASSEERETEAFF
cdr3_nt: TGTGCCAGCAGTGAGGAAAGGGAAACTGAAGCTTTCTTT
j_call: TRBJ1-1
clone_size: many
d_call: .
v_call: TRBV2

cdr3_aa: CAISEDRVNTEAFF
cdr3_nt: TGTGCCATCAGTGAGGACAGGGTGAACACTGAAGCTTTCTTT
j_call: TRBJ1-1
clone_size: many
d_call: TRBD1
v_call: TRBV10-3

cdr3_aa: CASRPGGAGKVNEQFF
cdr3_nt: TGTGCCAGCAGACCTGGGGGGGCGGGAAAAGTAAATGAGCAGTTCTTC
j_call: TRBJ2-1
clone_size: .
d_call: .
v_call: TRBV6-1

cdr3_aa: CASSLGLAGGHKQYF
cdr3_nt: TGTGCCAGCAGCCTGGGACTAGCGGGGGGCCACAAGCAGTACTTC
j_call: TRBJ2-7
clone_size: .
d_call: TRBD2
v_call: TRBV28

cdr3_aa: CASSFGEGQVYSYEQYF
cdr3_nt: TGTGCCAGCAGCTTCGGCGAAGGACAGGTCTACTCCTACGAGCAGTACTTC
j_call: TRBJ2-7
clone_size: many
d_call: TRBD1
v_call: TRBV7-2

cdr3_aa: CASSIRLAGDLGELFF
cdr3_nt: TGTGCCAGCAGCATAAGACTAGCGGGAGATCTCGGGGAGCTGTTTTTT
j_call: TRBJ2-2
clone_size: few
d_call: TRBD2
v_call: TRBV7-2

cdr3_aa: CASSLVSLGLATKNIQYF
cdr3_nt: TGTGCCAGCAGCTTGGTTAGTCTCGGACTAGCGACCAAAAACATTCAGTACTTC
j_call: TRBJ2-4
clone_size: .
d_call: TRBD2
v_call: TRBV5-6

cdr3_aa: CSVHGSDTQYF
cdr3_nt: TGCAGCGTTCACGGGTCAGATACGCAGTATTTT
j_call: TRBJ2-3
clone_size: .
d_call: .
v_call: TRBV29-1

cdr3_aa: CASSFLTYGYTF
cdr3_nt: TGTGCCAGCAGTTTCTTGACCTATGGCTACACCTTC
j_call: TRBJ1-2
clone_size: .
d_call: .
v_call: TRBV28

cdr3_aa: CASTLAGDDEQFF
cdr3_nt: TGTGCCAGCACCTTAGCGGGAGATGATGAGCAGTTCTTC
j_call: TRBJ2-1
clone_size: .
d_call: TRBD2
v_call: TRBV2

cdr3_aa: CASRGLAGQQETQYF
cdr3_nt: TGTGCCAGCAGGGGACTAGCGGGACAACAAGAGACCCAGTACTTC
j_call: TRBJ2-5
clone_size: many
d_call: TRBD2
v_call: TRBV2

cdr3_aa: CSVELLAGTYEQYF
cdr3_nt: TGCAGCGTTGAATTATTAGCGGGGACCTACGAGCAGTACTTC
j_call: TRBJ2-7
clone_size: .
d_call: TRBD2
v_call: TRBV29-1

cdr3_aa: CASATVATGGMDEQFF
cdr3_nt: TGTGCCAGCGCAACGGTCGCCACCGGGGGTATGGATGAGCAGTTCTTC
j_call: TRBJ2-1
clone_size: .
d_call: .
v_call: TRBV28

cdr3_aa: CASSEALNLAGGYEQFF
cdr3_nt: TGTGCCAGCAGTGAAGCGCTTAACCTAGCGGGAGGTTATGAGCAGTTCTTC
j_call: TRBJ2-1
clone_size: once
d_call: TRBD2
v_call: TRBV2

cdr3_aa: CASTRDGDYEQYF
cdr3_nt: TGTGCCAGCACCCGGGACGGAGACTACGAGCAGTACTTC
j_call: TRBJ2-7
clone_size: many
d_call: .
v_call: TRBV28

cdr3_aa: CASSLTFAPTTGELFF
cdr3_nt: TGTGCCAGCAGCTTAACGTTCGCACCAACCACCGGGGAGCTGTTTTTT
j_call: TRBJ2-2
clone_size: .
d_call: .
v_call: TRBV7-9

cdr3_aa: CASRWATAYNEQFF
cdr3_nt: TGTGCCAGCCGTTGGGCGACGGCCTACAATGAGCAGTTCTTC
j_call: TRBJ2-1
clone_size: .
d_call: .
v_call: TRBV27

cdr3_aa: CASSLLRTSGRYEQYF
cdr3_nt: TGTGCCAGCAGTTTACTTCGGACTAGCGGGAGGTACGAGCAGTACTTC
j_call: TRBJ2-7
clone_size: many
d_call: TRBD2
v_call: TRBV27

cdr3_aa: CASSLTGGVSPLHF
cdr3_nt: TGTGCCAGCAGCTTAACAGGGGGCGTTTCACCCCTCCACTTT
j_call: TRBJ1-6
clone_size: many
d_call: TRBD1
v_call: TRBV7-3

cdr3_aa: CASSLGRLASYNEQFF
cdr3_nt: TGTGCCAGCAGCTTAGGTCGACTAGCGTCCTACAATGAGCAGTTCTTC
j_call: TRBJ2-1
clone_size: .
d_call: TRBD2
v_call: TRBV11-2

cdr3_aa: CASITGPGDLYF
cdr3_nt: TGTGCCAGCATTACAGGGCCCGGGGACCTGTACTTC
j_call: TRBJ2-5
clone_size: few
d_call: .
v_call: TRBV6-1

cdr3_aa: CASTRLVSYEQYF
cdr3_nt: TGTGCCAGCACCCGACTAGTTTCCTACGAGCAGTACTTC
j_call: TRBJ2-7
clone_size: many
d_call: .
v_call: TRBV2

cdr3_aa: CSASSTSSYSNQPQHF
cdr3_nt: TGCAGTGCTAGTTCGACGTCCAGCTATAGCAATCAGCCCCAGCATTTT
j_call: TRBJ1-5
clone_size: .
d_call: .
v_call: TRBV20-1

cdr3_aa: CSVEDQITSSYEQYF
cdr3_nt: TGCAGCGTTGAAGATCAAATAACCAGCTCCTACGAGCAGTACTTC
j_call: TRBJ2-7
clone_size: .
d_call: .
v_call: TRBV29-1

cdr3_aa: CASSFSAGFSYEQYF
cdr3_nt: TGTGCCAGCAGCTTCTCGGCGGGATTCTCCTACGAGCAGTACTTC
j_call: TRBJ2-7
clone_size: many
d_call: .
v_call: TRBV28

cdr3_aa: CASRTTGGRYNSPLHF
cdr3_nt: TGTGCCAGCAGGACCACAGGCGGGCGTTATAATTCACCCCTCCACTTT
j_call: TRBJ1-6
clone_size: .
d_call: .
v_call: TRBV6-1

cdr3_aa: CASSYSAQNYGYTF
cdr3_nt: TGTGCCAGCAGTTACTCGGCGCAGAACTATGGCTACACCTTC
j_call: TRBJ1-2
clone_size: many
d_call: .
v_call: TRBV6-5

cdr3_aa: CASTPGRDSYEQYF
cdr3_nt: TGTGCCAGTACCCCAGGGAGGGACTCCTACGAGCAGTACTTC
j_call: TRBJ2-7
clone_size: many
d_call: TRBD2
v_call: TRBV19

cdr3_aa: CASSLTGGQETQYF
cdr3_nt: TGTGCCAGCAGTTTGACAGGGGGTCAAGAGACCCAGTACTTC
j_call: TRBJ2-5
clone_size: many
d_call: TRBD1
v_call: TRBV7-3

cdr3_aa: CATSRAKGATYEQYF
cdr3_nt: TGTGCCACCAGCAGAGCAAAGGGGGCTACCTACGAGCAGTACTTC
j_call: TRBJ2-7
clone_size: many
d_call: TRBD1
v_call: TRBV15

cdr3_aa: CASSLVSGASSYNSPLHF
cdr3_nt: TGCGCCAGCAGCTTGGTCTCGGGTGCGAGCTCCTATAATTCACCCCTCCACTTT
j_call: TRBJ1-6
clone_size: few
d_call: .
v_call: TRBV5-1

cdr3_aa: CASRGHGAYEQYF
cdr3_nt: TGTGCCAGCAGAGGACACGGGGCCTACGAGCAGTACTTC
j_call: TRBJ2-7
clone_size: many
d_call: .
v_call: TRBV28

cdr3_aa: CASSDIAIHSNQPQHF
cdr3_nt: TGTGCCAGCAGTGATATTGCTATCCATAGCAATCAGCCCCAGCATTTT
j_call: TRBJ1-5
clone_size: .
d_call: .
v_call: TRBV6-1

cdr3_aa: CATKGQGNTEAFF
cdr3_nt: TGTGCCACTAAGGGGCAGGGTAACACTGAAGCTTTCTTT
j_call: TRBJ1-1
clone_size: .
d_call: .
v_call: TRBV6-1

cdr3_aa: CATSRDLGQNNQPQHF
cdr3_nt: TGTGCCACCAGCAGAGATTTGGGGCAGAATAATCAGCCCCAGCATTTT
j_call: TRBJ1-5
clone_size: .
d_call: .
v_call: TRBV15

cdr3_aa: CAWSPNGRQPQHF
cdr3_nt: TGTGCCTGGAGTCCGAATGGACGCCAGCCCCAGCATTTT
j_call: TRBJ1-5
clone_size: few
d_call: .
v_call: TRBV30

cdr3_aa: CAKIQTSGSLKETQYF
cdr3_nt: TGTGCCAAAATCCAGACTAGCGGGAGTCTTAAAGAGACCCAGTACTTC
j_call: TRBJ2-5
clone_size: .
d_call: TRBD2
v_call: TRBV14

cdr3_aa: CSARAGSNQPQHF
cdr3_nt: TGCAGTGCGAGAGCAGGGAGCAATCAGCCCCAGCATTTT
j_call: TRBJ1-5
clone_size: few
d_call: .
v_call: TRBV20-1

cdr3_aa: CASSSPPRGPMTQYF
cdr3_nt: TGTGCCAGCAGTTCCCCCCCCCGGGGCCCAATGACCCAGTACTTC
j_call: TRBJ2-5
clone_size: many
d_call: .
v_call: TRBV28

cdr3_aa: CASSYTAENTEAFF
cdr3_nt: TGTGCCAGCAGTTATACCGCCGAGAACACTGAAGCTTTCTTT
j_call: TRBJ1-1
clone_size: many
d_call: .
v_call: TRBV6-5

cdr3_aa: CASSLVGPWGEQYF
cdr3_nt: TGTGCCAGCAGCTTAGTGGGACCGTGGGGCGAGCAGTACTTC
j_call: TRBJ2-7
clone_size: many
d_call: .
v_call: TRBV7-2

cdr3_aa: CASSYTDGLSGANVLTF
cdr3_nt: TGTGCCAGCAGTTACACCGACGGACTCTCTGGGGCCAACGTCCTGACTTTC
j_call: TRBJ2-6
clone_size: .
d_call: .
v_call: TRBV6-5

cdr3_aa: CASSFTSTGGASYGYTF
cdr3_nt: TGCGCCAGCAGCTTTACCTCGACAGGGGGCGCCTCCTATGGCTACACCTTC
j_call: TRBJ1-2
clone_size: many
d_call: TRBD1
v_call: TRBV5-1

cdr3_aa: CATGTETHEQYF
cdr3_nt: TGTGCCACCGGGACAGAGACCCACGAGCAGTACTTC
j_call: TRBJ2-7
clone_size: .
d_call: TRBD1
v_call: TRBV24-1

cdr3_aa: CASRSGFAKNIQYF
cdr3_nt: TGTGCCAGCAGGTCGGGATTTGCCAAAAACATTCAGTACTTC
j_call: TRBJ2-4
clone_size: few
d_call: .
v_call: TRBV11-2

cdr3_aa: CASRGTGRLTGAHEQYF
cdr3_nt: TGCGCCAGCCGCGGGACAGGGCGTCTTACGGGAGCCCACGAGCAGTACTTC
j_call: TRBJ2-7
clone_size: many
d_call: TRBD1
v_call: TRBV10-2

cdr3_aa: CASSYPRSRGAKTNQPQHF
cdr3_nt: TGTGCCAGCAGTTACCCCAGGAGCCGGGGCGCAAAAACTAATCAGCCCCAGCATTTT
j_call: TRBJ1-5
clone_size: few
d_call: .
v_call: TRBV6-5